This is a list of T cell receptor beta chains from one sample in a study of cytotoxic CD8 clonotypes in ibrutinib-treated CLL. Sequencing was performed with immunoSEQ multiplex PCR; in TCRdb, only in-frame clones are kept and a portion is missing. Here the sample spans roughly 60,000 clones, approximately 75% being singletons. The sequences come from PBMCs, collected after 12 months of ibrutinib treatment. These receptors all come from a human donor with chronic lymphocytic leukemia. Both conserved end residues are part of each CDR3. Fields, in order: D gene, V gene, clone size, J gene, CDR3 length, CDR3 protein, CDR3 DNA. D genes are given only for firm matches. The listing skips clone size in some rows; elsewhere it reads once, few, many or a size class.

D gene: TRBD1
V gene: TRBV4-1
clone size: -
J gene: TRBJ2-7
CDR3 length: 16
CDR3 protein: CASSRSAGQGSHEQYF
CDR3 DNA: TGCGCCAGCAGCCGTTCTGCGGGACAGGGTTCCCACGAGCAGTACTTC

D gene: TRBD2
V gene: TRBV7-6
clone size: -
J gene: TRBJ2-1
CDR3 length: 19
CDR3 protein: CASSPDRGWREGSDNEQFF
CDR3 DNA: TGTGCCAGCAGCCCAGATAGAGGGTGGCGGGAGGGATCAGACAATGAGCAGTTCTTC

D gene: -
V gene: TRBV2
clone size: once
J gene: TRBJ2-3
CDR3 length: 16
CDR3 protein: CASKLTRGKGADTQYF
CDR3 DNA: TGTGCCAGCAAACTGACCCGAGGCAAGGGAGCAGATACGCAGTATTTT

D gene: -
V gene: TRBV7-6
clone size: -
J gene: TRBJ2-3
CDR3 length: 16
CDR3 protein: CASSLAQGRVADTQYF
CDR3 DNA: TGTGCCAGCAGCTTAGCGCAGGGCAGGGTGGCAGATACGCAGTATTTT

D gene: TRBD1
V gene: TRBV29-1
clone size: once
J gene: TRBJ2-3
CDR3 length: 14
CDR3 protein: CSVGPAGGSDTQYF
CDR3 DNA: TGCAGCGTGGGCCCGGCAGGGGGCTCAGATACGCAGTATTTT

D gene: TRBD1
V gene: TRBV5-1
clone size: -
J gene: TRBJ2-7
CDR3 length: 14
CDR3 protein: CASSPGDRGYEQYF
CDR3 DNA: TGCGCCAGCAGCCCCGGGGACAGGGGTTACGAGCAGTACTTC

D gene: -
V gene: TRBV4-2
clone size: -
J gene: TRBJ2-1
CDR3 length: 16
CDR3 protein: CASSQEVVSPYNEQFF
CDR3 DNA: TGTGCCAGCAGCCAAGAAGTCGTGTCTCCCTACAATGAGCAGTTCTTC

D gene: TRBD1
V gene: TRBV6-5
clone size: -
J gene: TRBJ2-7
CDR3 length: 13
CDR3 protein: CASSPGQGGEQYF
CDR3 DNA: TGTGCCAGCAGCCCCGGACAGGGTGGAGAGCAGTACTTC

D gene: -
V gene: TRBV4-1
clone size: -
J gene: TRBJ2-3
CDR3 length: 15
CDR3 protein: CASSMGLQYTDTQYF
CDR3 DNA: TGCGCCAGCAGCATGGGACTTCAATACACAGATACGCAGTATTTT

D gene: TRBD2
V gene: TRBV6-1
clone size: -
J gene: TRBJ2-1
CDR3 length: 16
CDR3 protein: CASSERGLAGGDEQFF
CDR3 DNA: TGTGCCAGCAGTGAAAGGGGACTAGCGGGAGGGGATGAGCAGTTCTTC

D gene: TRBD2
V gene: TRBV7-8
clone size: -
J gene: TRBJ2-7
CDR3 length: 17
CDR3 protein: CASSIRRLAGTPVKQYF
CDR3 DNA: TGTGCCAGCAGCATCAGGAGGCTAGCGGGGACGCCCGTCAAGCAGTACTTC

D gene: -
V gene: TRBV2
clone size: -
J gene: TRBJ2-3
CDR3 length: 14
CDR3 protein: CASSAGTYTDTQYF
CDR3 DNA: TGTGCCAGCAGTGCCGGGACCTACACAGATACGCAGTATTTT

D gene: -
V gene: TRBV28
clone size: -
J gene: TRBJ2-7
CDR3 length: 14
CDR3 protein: CASSLDGVGGEQYF
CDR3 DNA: TGTGCCAGCAGTTTAGATGGTGTAGGGGGCGAGCAGTACTTC

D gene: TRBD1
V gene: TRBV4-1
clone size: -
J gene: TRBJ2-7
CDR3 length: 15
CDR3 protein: CASSQRGSGGYEQYF
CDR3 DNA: TGCGCCAGCAGCCAACGTGGGTCAGGGGGCTACGAGCAGTACTTC

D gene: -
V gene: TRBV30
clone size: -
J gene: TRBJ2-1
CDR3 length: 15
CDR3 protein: CAWSVSGRGYNEQFF
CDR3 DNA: TGTGCCTGGAGTGTTAGCGGAAGGGGGTACAATGAGCAGTTCTTC

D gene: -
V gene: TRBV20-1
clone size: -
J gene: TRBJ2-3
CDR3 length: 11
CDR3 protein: CSAPRGNTQYF
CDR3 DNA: TGCAGTGCTCCCAGGGGAAATACGCAGTATTTT

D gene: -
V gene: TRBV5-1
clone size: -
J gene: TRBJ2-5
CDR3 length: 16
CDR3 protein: CASSSYSRTTQETQYF
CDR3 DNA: TGCGCCAGCAGCTCCTATTCCCGGACTACCCAAGAGACCCAGTACTTC

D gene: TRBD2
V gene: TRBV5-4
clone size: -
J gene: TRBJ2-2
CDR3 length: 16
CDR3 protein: CASSLALAGPDGELFF
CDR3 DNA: TGTGCCAGCAGCTTGGCCTTAGCGGGACCTGACGGGGAGCTGTTTTTT

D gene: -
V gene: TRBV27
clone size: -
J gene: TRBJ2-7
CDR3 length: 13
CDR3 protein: CASSLLYSYEQYF
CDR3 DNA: TGTGCCAGCAGTTTGTTATACTCCTACGAGCAGTACTTC

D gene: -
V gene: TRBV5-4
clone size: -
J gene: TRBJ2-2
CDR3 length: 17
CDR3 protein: CASSLRPGTTNTGELFF
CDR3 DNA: TGTGCCAGCAGCTTAAGACCGGGGACAACGAACACCGGGGAGCTGTTTTTT

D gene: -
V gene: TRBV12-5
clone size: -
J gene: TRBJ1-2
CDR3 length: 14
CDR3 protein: CASGPRDTDYGYTF
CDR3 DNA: TGTGCTAGTGGTCCGCGGGACACCGACTATGGCTACACCTTC

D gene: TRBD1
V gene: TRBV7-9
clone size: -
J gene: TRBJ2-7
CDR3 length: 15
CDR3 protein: CASSPGQGTSYEQYF
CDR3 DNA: TGTGCCAGCAGTCCGGGACAGGGGACCTCCTACGAGCAGTACTTC

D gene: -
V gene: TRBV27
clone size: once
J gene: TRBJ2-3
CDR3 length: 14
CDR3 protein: CASTGISGTDTQYF
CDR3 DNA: TGTGCCAGCACGGGGATTTCGGGCACAGATACGCAGTATTTT

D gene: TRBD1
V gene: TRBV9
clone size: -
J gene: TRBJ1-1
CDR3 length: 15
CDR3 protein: CASSVTGGENTEAFF
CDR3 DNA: TGTGCCAGCAGCGTTACAGGGGGAGAGAACACTGAAGCTTTCTTT

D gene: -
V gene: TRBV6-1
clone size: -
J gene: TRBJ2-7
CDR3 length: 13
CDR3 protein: CASSDYNSYEQYF
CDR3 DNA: TGTGCCAGCAGTGATTACAACTCCTACGAGCAGTACTTC

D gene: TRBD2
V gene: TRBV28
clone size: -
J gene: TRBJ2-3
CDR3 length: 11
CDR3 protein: CASRAGTKQYF
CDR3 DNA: TGTGCCAGCCGGGCGGGGACTAAGCAGTATTTT

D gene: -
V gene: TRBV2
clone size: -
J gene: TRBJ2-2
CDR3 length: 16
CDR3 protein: CASSVAGVANTGELFF
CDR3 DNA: TGTGCCAGCAGTGTAGCTGGGGTGGCGAACACCGGGGAGCTGTTTTTT

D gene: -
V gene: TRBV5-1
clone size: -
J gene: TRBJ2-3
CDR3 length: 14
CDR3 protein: CASSDQAPTDTQYF
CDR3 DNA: TGCGCCAGCAGTGACCAGGCACCCACAGATACGCAGTATTTT

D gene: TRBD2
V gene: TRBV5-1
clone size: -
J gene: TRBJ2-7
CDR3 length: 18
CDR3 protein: CASSPKGLAGGGYYEQYF
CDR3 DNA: TGCGCCAGCAGCCCAAAGGGACTAGCGGGAGGAGGTTACTACGAGCAGTACTTC

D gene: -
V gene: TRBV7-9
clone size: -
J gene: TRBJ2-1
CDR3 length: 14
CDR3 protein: CASSLEVSVNEQFF
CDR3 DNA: TGTGCCAGCAGCTTAGAAGTCTCGGTGAATGAGCAGTTCTTC

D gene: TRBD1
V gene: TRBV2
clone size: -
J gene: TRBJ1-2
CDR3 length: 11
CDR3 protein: CASSRQGGYTF
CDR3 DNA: TGTGCCAGCAGCAGACAGGGAGGCTACACCTTC

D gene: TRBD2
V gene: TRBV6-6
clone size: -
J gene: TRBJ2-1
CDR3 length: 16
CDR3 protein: CASRIYRQGGPNEQFF
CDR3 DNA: TGTGCCAGCAGAATCTACCGGCAGGGAGGGCCCAATGAGCAGTTCTTC

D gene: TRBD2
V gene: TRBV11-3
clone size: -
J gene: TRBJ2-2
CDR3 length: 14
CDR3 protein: CASKAGGPTGELFF
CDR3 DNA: TGTGCCAGCAAAGCGGGAGGGCCTACCGGGGAGCTGTTTTTT

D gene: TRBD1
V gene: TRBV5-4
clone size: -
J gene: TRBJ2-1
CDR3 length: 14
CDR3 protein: CASRGGQGDNEQFF
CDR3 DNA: TGTGCCAGCAGGGGGGGACAGGGAGACAATGAGCAGTTCTTC

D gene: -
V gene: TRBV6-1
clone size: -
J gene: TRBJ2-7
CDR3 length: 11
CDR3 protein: CASSLTYEQYF
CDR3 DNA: TGTGCCAGCAGCCTTACCTACGAGCAGTACTTC

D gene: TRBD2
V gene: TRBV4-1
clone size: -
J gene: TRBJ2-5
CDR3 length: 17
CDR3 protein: CASSQVLAGVHQETQYF
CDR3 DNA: TGCGCCAGCAGCCAAGTCCTAGCGGGAGTCCACCAAGAGACCCAGTACTTC

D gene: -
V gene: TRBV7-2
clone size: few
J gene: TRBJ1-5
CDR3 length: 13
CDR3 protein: CASSLRYNQPQHF
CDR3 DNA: TGTGCCAGCAGCTTAAGGTACAATCAGCCCCAGCATTTT

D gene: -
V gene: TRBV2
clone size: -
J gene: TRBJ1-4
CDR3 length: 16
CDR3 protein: CASSEPQGPFNEKLFF
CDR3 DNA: TGTGCCAGCAGTGAACCACAGGGACCATTTAATGAAAAACTGTTTTTT

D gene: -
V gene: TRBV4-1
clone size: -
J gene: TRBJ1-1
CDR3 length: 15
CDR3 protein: CASSQGWAESTEAFF
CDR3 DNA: TGCGCCAGCAGCCAGGGGTGGGCGGAATCCACTGAAGCTTTCTTT

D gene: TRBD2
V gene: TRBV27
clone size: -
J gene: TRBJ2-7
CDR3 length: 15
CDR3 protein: CASRTEAGGSYEQYF
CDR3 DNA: TGTGCCAGTCGGACGGAAGCGGGAGGATCCTACGAGCAGTACTTC

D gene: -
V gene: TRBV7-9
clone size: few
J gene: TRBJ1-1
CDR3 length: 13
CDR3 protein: CASEDSMNTEAFF
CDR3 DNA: TGTGCCAGCGAGGACTCCATGAACACTGAAGCTTTCTTT

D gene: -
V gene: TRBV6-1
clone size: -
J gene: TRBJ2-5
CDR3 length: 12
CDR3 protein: CASSERRETQYF
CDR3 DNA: TGTGCCAGCAGTGAGAGGAGGGAGACCCAGTACTTC

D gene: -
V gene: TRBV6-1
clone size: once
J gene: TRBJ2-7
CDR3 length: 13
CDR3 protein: CASRGLQSYEQYF
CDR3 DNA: TGTGCCAGCCGGGGACTGCAATCCTACGAGCAGTACTTC

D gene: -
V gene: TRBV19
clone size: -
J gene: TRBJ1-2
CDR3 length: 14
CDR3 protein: CASSILELTGGYTF
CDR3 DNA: TGTGCCAGTAGTATATTGGAGCTCACAGGTGGCTACACCTTC

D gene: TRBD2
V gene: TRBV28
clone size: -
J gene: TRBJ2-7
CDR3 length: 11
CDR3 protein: CASSLGGNQYF
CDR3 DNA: TGTGCCAGCAGTTTGGGGGGGAACCAGTACTTC